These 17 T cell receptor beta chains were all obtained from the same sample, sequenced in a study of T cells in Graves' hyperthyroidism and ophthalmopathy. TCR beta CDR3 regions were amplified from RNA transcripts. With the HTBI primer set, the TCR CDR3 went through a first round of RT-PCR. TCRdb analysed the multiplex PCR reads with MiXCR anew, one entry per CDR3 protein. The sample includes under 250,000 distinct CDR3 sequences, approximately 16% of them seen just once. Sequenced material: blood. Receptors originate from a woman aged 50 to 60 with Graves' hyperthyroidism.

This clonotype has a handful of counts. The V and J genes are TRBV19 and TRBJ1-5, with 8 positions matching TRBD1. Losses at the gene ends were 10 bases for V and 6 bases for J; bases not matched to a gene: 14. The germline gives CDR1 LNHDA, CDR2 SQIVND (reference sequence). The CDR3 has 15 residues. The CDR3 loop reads CATRTGSLLAQPQHF. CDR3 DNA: TGTGCCACCCGGACAGGGAGTCTCCTCGCTCAGCCCCAGCATTTT.

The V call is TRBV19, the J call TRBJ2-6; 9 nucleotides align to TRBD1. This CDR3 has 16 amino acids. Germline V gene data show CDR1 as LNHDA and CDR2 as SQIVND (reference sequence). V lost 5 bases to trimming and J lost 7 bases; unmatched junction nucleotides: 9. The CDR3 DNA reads TGTGCCAGTAGTCTTTCTACAGGGGGCTTAGCCAACGTCCTGACTTTC. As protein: CASSLSTGGLANVLTF.

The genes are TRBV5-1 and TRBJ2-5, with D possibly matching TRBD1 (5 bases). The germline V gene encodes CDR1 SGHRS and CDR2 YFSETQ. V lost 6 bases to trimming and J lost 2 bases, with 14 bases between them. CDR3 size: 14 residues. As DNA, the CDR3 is TGCGCCAGCATGGAAAACAGGATACAAGAGACCCAGTACTTC. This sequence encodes CASMENRIQETQYF. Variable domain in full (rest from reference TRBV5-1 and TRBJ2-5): KAGVTQTPRYLIKTRGQQVTLSCSPISGHRSVSWYQQTPGQGLQFLFEYFSETQRNKGNFPGRFSGRQFSNSRSEMNVSTLELGDSALYLCASMENRIQETQYFGPGTRLLVL.

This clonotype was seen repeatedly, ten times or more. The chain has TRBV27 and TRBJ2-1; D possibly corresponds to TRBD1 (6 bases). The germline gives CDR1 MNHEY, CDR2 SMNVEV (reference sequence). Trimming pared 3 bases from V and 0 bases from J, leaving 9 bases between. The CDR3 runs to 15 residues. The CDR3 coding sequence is TGTGCCAGCAGTTTGCGAGGGGGCTCCTACAATGAGCAGTTCTTC. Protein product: CASSLRGGSYNEQFF.

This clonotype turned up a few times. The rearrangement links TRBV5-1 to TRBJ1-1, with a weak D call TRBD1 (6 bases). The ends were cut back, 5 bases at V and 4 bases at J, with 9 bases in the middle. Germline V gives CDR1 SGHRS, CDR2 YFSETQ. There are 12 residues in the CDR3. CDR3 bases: TGCGCCAGCAGAATAGGGGGCACTGAAGCTTTCTTT. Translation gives CASRIGGTEAFF.

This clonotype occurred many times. For the CDR3, the DNA is TGCGCCAGCAGCTCCGGACCCGCCAATGAGCAGTTCTTC. This sequence encodes CASSSGPANEQFF. This chain joins TRBV5-1 and TRBJ2-1; D gene unclear. V dropped 3 bases and J dropped 6 bases, with 10 bases sitting between them. Germline CDR1 SGHRS, CDR2 YFSETQ. The CDR3 is 13 amino acids.

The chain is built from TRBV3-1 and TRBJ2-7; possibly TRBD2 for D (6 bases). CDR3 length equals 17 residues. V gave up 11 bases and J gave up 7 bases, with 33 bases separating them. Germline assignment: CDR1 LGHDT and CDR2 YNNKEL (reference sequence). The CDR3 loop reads CAPPAKSLRDQSGEQYF. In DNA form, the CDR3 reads TGTGCCCCCCCAGCCAAATCTTTGCGGGACCAATCGGGGGAGCAGTACTTC.

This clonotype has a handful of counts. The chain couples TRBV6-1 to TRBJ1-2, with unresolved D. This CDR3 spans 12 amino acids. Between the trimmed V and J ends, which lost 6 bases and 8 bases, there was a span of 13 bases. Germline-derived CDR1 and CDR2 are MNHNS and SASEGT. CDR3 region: CASRTSGEGYTF. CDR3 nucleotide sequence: TGTGCCAGCAGGACCAGCGGTGAGGGCTACACCTTC.

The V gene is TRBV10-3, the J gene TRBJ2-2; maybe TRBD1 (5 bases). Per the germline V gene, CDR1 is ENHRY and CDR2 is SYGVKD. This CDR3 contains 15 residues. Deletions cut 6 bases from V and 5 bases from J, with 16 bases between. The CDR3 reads CAIRDTVMATGELFF. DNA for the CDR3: TGTGCCATCAGGGACACTGTAATGGCGACCGGGGAGCTGTTTTTT.

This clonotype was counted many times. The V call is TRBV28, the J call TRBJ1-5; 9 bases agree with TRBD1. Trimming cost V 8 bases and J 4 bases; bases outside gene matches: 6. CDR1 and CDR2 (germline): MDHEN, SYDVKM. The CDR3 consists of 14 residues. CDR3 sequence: CASWEQGANQPQHF. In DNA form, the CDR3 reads TGTGCCAGCTGGGAACAGGGGGCAAATCAGCCCCAGCATTTT.

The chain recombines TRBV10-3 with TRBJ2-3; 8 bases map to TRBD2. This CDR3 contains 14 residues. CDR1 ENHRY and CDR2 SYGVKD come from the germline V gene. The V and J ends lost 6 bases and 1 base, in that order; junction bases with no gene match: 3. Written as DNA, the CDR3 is TGTGCCATCAGGTCGGGAGGGGGCACAGATACGCAGTATTTT. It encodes CAIRSGGGTDTQYF.

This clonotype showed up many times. The CDR3: CASTLTTGFDEQYF. The CDR3 nucleotides read TGTGCCAGCACCTTAACGACAGGGTTCGATGAGCAGTACTTC. The V gene is TRBV28, the J gene TRBJ2-7, with 7 bases matching TRBD1. After removal of 7 bases from V and 7 bases from J, the junction contained 13 bases not matched to a gene. CDR1 is MDHEN, CDR2 SYDVKM, per germline. This CDR3 spans 14 amino acids.

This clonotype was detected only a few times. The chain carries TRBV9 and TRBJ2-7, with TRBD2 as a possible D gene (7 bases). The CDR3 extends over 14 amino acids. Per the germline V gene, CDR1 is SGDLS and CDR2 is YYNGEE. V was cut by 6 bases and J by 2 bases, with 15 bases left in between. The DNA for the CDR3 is TGTGCCAGCAACGGGGGGCAGACCACCTACGAGCAGTACTTC. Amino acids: CASNGGQTTYEQYF.

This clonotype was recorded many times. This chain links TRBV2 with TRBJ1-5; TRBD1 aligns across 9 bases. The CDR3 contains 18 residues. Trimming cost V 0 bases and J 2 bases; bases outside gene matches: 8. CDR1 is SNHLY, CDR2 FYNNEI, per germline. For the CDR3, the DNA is TGTGCCAGCAGTGAAGCGCTCCGGACAGGGGTAGGCAATCAGCCCCAGCATTTT. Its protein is CASSEALRTGVGNQPQHF.

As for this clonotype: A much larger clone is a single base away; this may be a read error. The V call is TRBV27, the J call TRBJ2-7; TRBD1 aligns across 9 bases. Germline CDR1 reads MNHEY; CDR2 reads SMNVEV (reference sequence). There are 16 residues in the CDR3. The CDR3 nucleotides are TGTGCCAGCAGAGCAGAAACAGGGGGCGCGACCTACAAGCAGTACTTC. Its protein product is CASRAETGGATYKQYF.

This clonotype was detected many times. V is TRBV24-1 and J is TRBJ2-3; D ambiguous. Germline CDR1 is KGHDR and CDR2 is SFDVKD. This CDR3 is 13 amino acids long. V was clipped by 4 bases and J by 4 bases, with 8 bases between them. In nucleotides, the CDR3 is TGTGCCACCAGTGAACTTCACCCAGATACGCAGTATTTT. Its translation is CATSELHPDTQYF.

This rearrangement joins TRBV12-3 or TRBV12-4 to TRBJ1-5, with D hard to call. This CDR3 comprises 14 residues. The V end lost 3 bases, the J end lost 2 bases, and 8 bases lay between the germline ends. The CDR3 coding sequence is TGTGCCAGCAGTTTCTATGGTGGCAATCAGCCCCAGCATTTT. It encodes CASSFYGGNQPQHF.